Shown below are 9 T cell receptor beta chains from a single sample sequenced in a study of blood T cell repertoires in COVID-19. Profiling relied on immunoSEQ multiplex PCR, and the TCRdb table lists in-frame clones only, not all of them. The data contain about 170,000 clones, 86% of them seen just once; the ten biggest clones take up under 3.5%. Sequencing used peripheral blood. Source of these receptors: a man between 65 and 85 years old with acute or convalescent COVID-19.

This clone has only one observation. The chain combines TRBV19 with TRBJ1-2; D gene unclear. From germline, CDR1 is LNHDA and CDR2 SQIVND (reference sequence). The ends were cut back, 5 bases at V and 4 bases at J, with 20 bases in the middle. The CDR3 extends over 16 amino acids. The DNA of the CDR3 is TGTGCCAGTAGTCCCTTTGACCTGGATGGGAGCTATGGCTACACCTTC. Its translation: CASSPFDLDGSYGYTF.

The V and J genes are TRBV6-5 and TRBJ1-1, with D unresolved. V lost 8 bases and J 3 bases, leaving 16 bases between the germline ends. This CDR3 spans 14 amino acids. From germline, CDR1 is MNHEY and CDR2 SVGAGI. The chain's CDR3 is CASSTHTVDTEAFF. The CDR3 bases are TGTGCCAGCTCTACCCACACAGTGGACACTGAAGCTTTCTTT.

This chain connects TRBV7-8 to TRBJ1-1; 7 bases fit TRBD1. Germline CDR1 reads SGHVS; CDR2 reads FQNEAQ. The CDR3 has 13 residues. Trimming removed 5 bases from V and 5 bases from J; junction bases left unmatched: 5. CDR3 coding DNA: TGTGCCAGCAGCGAGACAGGGAGAACTGAAGCTTTCTTT. It is translated as CASSETGRTEAFF. Full variable domain (remainder filled in from reference TRBV7-8 and TRBJ1-1): GAGVSQSPRYKVAKRGQDVALRCDPISGHVSLFWYQQALGQGPEFLTYFQNEAQLDKSGLPSDRFFAERPEGSVSTLKIQRTQQEDSAVYLCASSETGRTEAFFGQGTRLTVV.

The chain has TRBV27 and TRBJ2-4; TRBD1 might be the D (6 bases). Between the trimmed V and J ends, which lost 2 bases and 9 bases, there was a span of 14 bases. Germline V gene sequence: CDR1 MNHEY, CDR2 SMNVEV (reference sequence). The length of the CDR3 is 14 residues. The CDR3 spells CASSLGGVGSIQYF. The CDR3 nucleotides are TGTGCCAGCAGTTTAGGGGGCGTAGGGAGCATTCAGTACTTC.

This clone was found a few times. The genes are TRBV7-9 and TRBJ2-2; no clear D gene. Germline V gene lookup returns CDR1 SEHNR and CDR2 FQNEAQ (reference sequence). Between the trimmed V and J ends, which lost 1 base and 4 bases, there was a span of 7 bases. The CDR3 runs to 14 residues. The CDR3 sequence: CASSLVLGTGELFF. Written as DNA, the CDR3 is TGTGCCAGCAGCTTAGTTCTCGGCACCGGGGAGCTGTTTTTT.

This clone was seen only a few times. This rearrangement joins TRBV2 to TRBJ2-7; TRBD1 matches 7 bases. This CDR3 is built from 15 residues. With 8 bases clipped from V and 2 bases from J, the junction kept 12 bases outside the gene matches. Germline CDR1 and CDR2: SNHLY and FYNNEI. The DNA of the CDR3 is TGTGCCAGCGACTCTCCGGGCCAGGGGGCCTACGAGCAGTACTTC. It yields the protein CASDSPGQGAYEQYF.

The genes are TRBV4-3 and TRBJ1-3; the D is unclear. This CDR3 spans 16 amino acids. Germline CDR1 LGHNA, CDR2 YSLEER. Trimming took 0 bases from V and 8 from J, leaving 17 bases between them. Here the CDR3 reads CASSQEVGGLRDTIYF. In nucleotides, the CDR3 is TGCGCCAGCAGCCAAGAGGTGGGAGGGCTTAGGGACACCATATATTTT.

This chain joins TRBV18 and TRBJ1-1; D unresolved. Trimming removed 5 bases from V and 0 bases from J, with 19 bases in between. Germline V lookup: CDR1 KGHSH, CDR2 LQKENI. There are 17 residues in the CDR3. This chain's CDR3 is CASSSGVHLNMNTEAFF. CDR3 nucleotides: TGTGCCAGCTCATCCGGGGTACACCTCAACATGAACACTGAAGCTTTCTTT.

This clone came up a few times. CDR3 nucleotides: TGTGCCAGCAGTGAAGGGCAGTCTGGAAACACCATATATTTT. This translates into CASSEGQSGNTIYF. The genes are TRBV6-1 and TRBJ1-3, with no clear D. The CDR3 extends over 14 amino acids. V was pared by 1 base and J by 1 base, with 5 bases between. Looked up from germline, CDR1 is MNHNS and CDR2 is SASEGT.